The 8 T cell receptor beta chains below were found in one sample sequenced in a study of monozygotic twins with inflammatory bowel disease. TCRdb derives one entry per CDR3 protein from the 5' RACE reads, leaving out DNA. Its clone listing holds 330,000 or so distinct CDR3 sequences. Material: blood. The receptors were sampled from a human donor with ulcerative colitis or Crohn's disease, or a healthy co-twin of an affected twin (not recorded which).

The V and J genes are TRBV5-4 and TRBJ2-1; as DNA is missing, the TRBD2 call by TCRdb cannot be tested. The CDR3 covers 16 residues. Germline loops: CDR1 SGHNT, CDR2 YYREEE (reference sequence). CDR3 protein: CASSFYAGVVTDEQFF.

The rearrangement joins TRBV12-5 to TRBJ1-4; TCRdb lists TRBD1, though no DNA is available to test this call. Germline V CDR1 and CDR2: LGHNT, FRNRAP. The CDR3 sequence is 15 residues long. The chain's CDR3 is CASGLVGQGGEKLFF. The full variable domain, with the rest looked up from reference TRBV12-5 and TRBJ1-4, is DARVTQTPRHKVTEMGQEVTMRCQPILGHNTVFWYRQTMMQGLELLAYFRNRAPLDDSGMPKDRFSAEMPDATLATLKIQPSEPRDSAVYFCASGLVGQGGEKLFFGSGTQLSVL.

This chain connects TRBV20-1 to TRBJ2-5; the D gene TCRdb calls, TRBD1, cannot be checked with no DNA. The germline gives CDR1 DFQATT, CDR2 SNEGSKA (reference sequence). The CDR3 consists of 13 residues. CDR3 protein: CSAVNRAGETQYF.

The chain recombines TRBV24-1 with TRBJ2-3; TCRdb's D call of TRBD1 is untestable without DNA. CDR1 is KGHDR and CDR2 is SFDVKD in the germline V gene. The CDR3 has 15 residues. CDR3: CATGTTGGTTDTQYF.

V gene TRBV10-2 combines with J gene TRBJ2-7; TCRdb designates TRBD1, a call that cannot be tested without DNA. Germline values: CDR1 WSHSY, CDR2 SAAADI. CDR3 size: 16 residues. This CDR3 is CASSDFGGRSSYEQYF.

The chain has TRBV29-1 and TRBJ2-3; there is no DNA to check the TCRdb D call of TRBD2. The CDR3 length is 15 residues. Germline lookup yields CDR1 SQVTM and CDR2 ANQGSEA. The CDR3 loop reads CSVVLAGGNTDTQYF.

This chain joins TRBV6-1 and TRBJ1-4; TCRdb outputs TRBD1, but without DNA this stays unchecked. The germline V gene has CDR1 MNHNS and CDR2 SASEGT. This CDR3 has 15 amino acids. The CDR3 protein is CASRGTVATNEKLFF.

The rearrangement uses TRBV20-1 and TRBJ2-4. The CDR3 runs to 12 residues. Germline values: CDR1 DFQATT, CDR2 SNEGSKA (reference sequence). CDR3 residues: CSASGRENIQYF.